The 18 T cell receptor beta chains presented below share a single source sample, sequenced in a study of cytomegalovirus exposure and HLA in healthy donors. 60 Vbeta and 13 Jbeta primers were used in PCR. The protocol was immunoSEQ multiplex PCR, while the TCRdb copy is restricted to in-frame clones and leaves out a portion. The table for this sample gives approximately 110,000 clones. Sequencing input: PBMCs. The origin of the receptors is a young man in good health and CMV-seronegative.

This chain uses TRBV5-1 with TRBJ2-1; maybe TRBD2 (6 bases). Germline assignment: CDR1 SGHRS and CDR2 YFSETQ. Between the trimmed V and J ends, which lost 3 bases and 7 bases, there was a span of 14 bases. This CDR3 has 14 residues. The CDR3 loop is CASSYSGGKNEQFF. The CDR3 DNA reads TGCGCCAGCAGCTACTCCGGAGGGAAAAATGAGCAGTTCTTC.

This chain joins TRBV6-5 and TRBJ2-7, with TRBD1 matching over 9 bases. This CDR3 has 13 residues. Trimming at V came to 6 bases and at J to 3 bases, leaving 3 bases not matched to a gene. Looked up from germline, CDR1 is MNHEY and CDR2 is SVGAGI. As DNA, the CDR3 is TGTGCCAGCAGACGACAGGGGGGCTACGAGCAGTACTTC. Its translation: CASRRQGGYEQYF.

The chain couples TRBV27 to TRBJ1-6; TRBD1 agrees at 9 bases. V was clipped by 6 bases and J by 6 bases; unmatched bases: 18. The CDR3 has 19 residues. Germline V CDR1 and CDR2: MNHEY, SMNVEV (reference sequence). CDR3 in amino acids: CASRSPDGDRAPFNSPLHF. CDR3 DNA: TGTGCCAGCAGATCTCCCGACGGGGACAGGGCCCCTTTTAATTCACCCCTCCACTTT.

The J gene is TRBJ2-1, the V gene TRBV2; 8 bases align to TRBD1. Unmatched junction bases numbered 4, after V lost 7 bases and J lost 2 bases. The CDR3 is 14 amino acids. The V gene's germline CDR1 is SNHLY and CDR2 FYNNEI. CDR3 in DNA: TGTGCCAGCACGGGACAGGTGGCCTACAATGAGCAGTTCTTC. Translated, it gives CASTGQVAYNEQFF.

The V call is TRBV6-4, the J call TRBJ1-6, with D tentatively TRBD1 (5 bases). CDR3 size: 14 residues. V lost 2 bases, J lost 10 bases, and 12 bases lay in between. Looked up from germline, CDR1 is MRHNA and CDR2 is SNTAGT. The DNA of the CDR3 is TGTGCCAGCAGTGACCAGGGCGGGGGGTCACCCCTCCACTTT. It translates to CASSDQGGGSPLHF.

V is TRBV5-1 and J is TRBJ2-2; 7 nucleotides line up with TRBD2. The CDR3 loop spans 15 amino acids. Germline V gene sequence: CDR1 SGHRS, CDR2 YFSETQ. V trimming: 3 bases; J trimming: 6 bases; junction bases outside the gene matches: 8. The CDR3 DNA reads TGCGCCAGCAGCTCCGGAGGTGGGGGGGCCGGGGAGCTGTTTTTT. Translated, it gives CASSSGGGGAGELFF.

The V gene is TRBV5-1, the J gene TRBJ2-5; D is possibly TRBD1 (5 bases). Germline loops: CDR1 SGHRS, CDR2 YFSETQ. CDR3 length: 13 amino acids. The ends were cut back, 6 bases at V and 1 base at J, with 10 bases in the middle. The CDR3 region is CASMAQVQETQYF. CDR3 DNA: TGCGCCAGCATGGCACAGGTCCAAGAGACCCAGTACTTC. Full variable domain (remainder filled in from reference TRBV5-1 and TRBJ2-5): KAGVTQTPRYLIKTRGQQVTLSCSPISGHRSVSWYQQTPGQGLQFLFEYFSETQRNKGNFPGRFSGRQFSNSRSEMNVSTLELGDSALYLCASMAQVQETQYFGPGTRLLVL.

The chain has TRBV10-3 and TRBJ2-5; D remains ambiguous. The J call may be wrong; the DNA end is better matched by TRBJ2-7. The CDR3 spans 14 residues. Germline CDR1 ENHRY, CDR2 SYGVKD. The CDR3 DNA reads as TGTGCCATCAGTGAGTCGGAGACCTCCTACGAGCAGTACTTC. This gives the protein CAISESETSYEQYF.

V and J are TRBV6-6 and TRBJ2-7; a possible D gene is TRBD1 (6 bases). CDR3 length: 15 residues. Germline V lookup: CDR1 MNHNY, CDR2 SVGAGI (reference sequence). V was trimmed by 1 base and J by 0 bases, leaving 10 bases between them. For the CDR3, the DNA is TGTGCCAGCAGTTACTTCGGACAGAGCTCCTACGAGCAGTACTTC. Its protein is CASSYFGQSSYEQYF.

This chain connects TRBV6-5 to TRBJ1-2; D not certain. The CDR3 runs to 14 residues. The ends were cut back, 0 bases at V and 4 bases at J, with 9 bases in the middle. From germline, CDR1 is MNHEY and CDR2 SVGAGI. The CDR3 loop is CASSYSSGAYGYTF. The CDR3 nucleotides read TGTGCCAGCAGTTACTCCTCCGGAGCCTATGGCTACACCTTC.

V gene TRBV27 combines with J gene TRBJ1-1, with no clear D. V was clipped by 3 bases and J by 0 bases, with 5 bases between them. This CDR3 contains 13 residues. Germline CDR1 reads MNHEY; CDR2 reads SMNVEV (reference sequence). CDR3 DNA sequence: TGTGCCAGCAGTTTGGAGATGAACACTGAAGCTTTCTTT. Amino acid sequence: CASSLEMNTEAFF.

This rearrangement joins TRBV7-7 to TRBJ2-1; TRBD1 agrees at 7 bases. Trimming took 3 bases from V and 8 from J; bases not matched to a gene: 7. Germline V gives CDR1 SSHAT, CDR2 FNYEAQ (reference sequence). The CDR3 has 14 residues. The CDR3 region is CASSFTSQGHEQFF. CDR3 bases: TGTGCCAGCAGCTTTACATCACAGGGGCATGAGCAGTTCTTC.

The J gene is TRBJ2-5, the V gene TRBV7-2; 10 nucleotides agree with TRBD2. The junction had 17 bases not matched to a gene; V was cut back by 0 bases and J by 4 bases. The CDR3 length is 20 residues. The V gene's germline CDR1 is SGHTA and CDR2 FQGNSA. Written as DNA, the CDR3 is TGTGCCAGCAGCTTAGCGACCAGAGGAACTAGCGGGGCACTTGGAGAGACCCAGTACTTC. Translated, it gives CASSLATRGTSGALGETQYF.

V gene TRBV6-4 combines with J gene TRBJ1-2, with TRBD1 as a possible D gene (5 bases). Germline CDR1 MRHNA, CDR2 SNTAGT. Trimming left V 3 bases short and J 7 bases short, with 12 bases between. The CDR3 has 13 amino acids. The CDR3: CASSELGRGGYTF. CDR3 DNA: TGTGCCAGCAGTGAGTTGGGGCGCGGTGGCTACACCTTC.

The chain has TRBV5-1 and TRBJ2-5; 8 positions match TRBD2. This CDR3 spans 17 amino acids. CDR1 and CDR2 from the germline V gene are SGHRS and YFSETQ. V lost 4 bases to trimming and J lost 0 bases; unmatched junction nucleotides: 11. The CDR3 loop reads CASSLYVSGDNQETQYF. In DNA form, the CDR3 reads TGCGCCAGCAGCCTCTACGTTAGCGGGGATAACCAAGAGACCCAGTACTTC.

The chain links TRBV28 to TRBJ2-3; a weak D match, TRBD2 (7 bases). Germline V gene lookup returns CDR1 MDHEN and CDR2 SYDVKM. This CDR3 spans 15 amino acids. The V end was cut by 4 bases, the J end by 0 bases, with 11 bases between. CDR3 amino acids: CASSSGGASTDTQYF. The CDR3, as DNA: TGTGCCAGCAGTTCTGGGGGGGCGAGCACAGATACGCAGTATTTT.

The rearrangement links TRBV30 to TRBJ1-1; D is unresolved. The CDR3 runs 13 residues. Germline CDR1 is GTSNPN and CDR2 is SVGIG (reference sequence). Trimming pared 2 bases from V and 6 bases from J, leaving 13 bases between. The CDR3 loop is CAWSLGFSAEAFF. CDR3 DNA: TGTGCCTGGAGTTTGGGGTTTAGCGCTGAAGCTTTCTTT.

V usage is TRBV2 and J usage is TRBJ2-1; 7 nucleotides agree with TRBD1. The CDR3 has 15 amino acids. V was clipped by 5 bases and J by 3 bases; unmatched bases: 7. The germline gives CDR1 SNHLY, CDR2 FYNNEI. In DNA form, the CDR3 reads TGTGCCAGCAGTCCAGACAGGGCTCTCTACAATGAGCAGTTCTTC. Amino acids: CASSPDRALYNEQFF.